This note documents a single T cell receptor (beta chain) sequence. Per the original data handling: From reference gene primer amplification, estimates of nucleated cell counts were derived. Measured with immunoSEQ multiplex PCR; TCRdb has only the in-frame clones, and not every one. V, J and clone size reflect that table, while D and trimming were determined from the DNA. The sample contains more than 80,000 clones, under 85% of which appear only once. The germline V gene has CDR1 MRHNA and CDR2 SNTAGT. The V gene lost 0 bases and the J gene lost 6 bases, with 11 bases spanning the gap. The CDR3 totals 14 residues. The record originates from a study of blood T cell repertoires in COVID-19. For the study at large: Samples of COVID-19 (acute and convalescent) were obtained from the United States, Italy and Spain.

The chain uses TRBV6-4 and TRBJ1-2; D perhaps matches TRBD1 (6 bases). This receptor was obtained from an older woman with acute or convalescent COVID-19. Material for sequencing was peripheral blood. CDR3 residues: CASSDSGQYDGYTF. The CDR3 DNA reads as TGTGCCAGCAGTGACTCAGGACAGTATGATGGCTACACCTTC.